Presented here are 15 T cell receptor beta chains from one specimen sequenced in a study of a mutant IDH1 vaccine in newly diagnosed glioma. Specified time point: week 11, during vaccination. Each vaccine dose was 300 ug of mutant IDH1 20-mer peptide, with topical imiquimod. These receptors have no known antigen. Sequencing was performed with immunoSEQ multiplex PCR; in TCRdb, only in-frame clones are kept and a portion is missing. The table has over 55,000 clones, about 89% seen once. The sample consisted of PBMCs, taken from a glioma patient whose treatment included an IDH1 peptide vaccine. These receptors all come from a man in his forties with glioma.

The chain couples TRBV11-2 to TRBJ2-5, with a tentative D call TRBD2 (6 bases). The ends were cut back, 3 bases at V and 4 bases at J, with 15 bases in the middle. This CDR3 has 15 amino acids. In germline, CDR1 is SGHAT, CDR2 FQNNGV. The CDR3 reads CASSFGGGSGETQYF. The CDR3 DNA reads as TGTGCCAGCAGCTTTGGTGGGGGGTCGGGAGAGACCCAGTACTTC.

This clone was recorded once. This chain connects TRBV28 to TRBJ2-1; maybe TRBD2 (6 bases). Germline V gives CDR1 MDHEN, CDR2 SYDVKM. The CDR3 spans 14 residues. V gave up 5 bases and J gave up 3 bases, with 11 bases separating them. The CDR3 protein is CASSGGAFYNEQFF. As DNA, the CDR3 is TGTGCCAGCAGTGGCGGGGCCTTCTACAATGAGCAGTTCTTC.

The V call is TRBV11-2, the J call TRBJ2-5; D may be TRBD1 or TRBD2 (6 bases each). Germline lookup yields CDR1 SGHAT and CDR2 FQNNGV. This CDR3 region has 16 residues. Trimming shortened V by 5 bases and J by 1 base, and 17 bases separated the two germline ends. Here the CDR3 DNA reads TGTGCCAGCAGCCATCGACAGGCGGGGTCCCAAGAGACCCAGTACTTC. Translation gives CASSHRQAGSQETQYF.

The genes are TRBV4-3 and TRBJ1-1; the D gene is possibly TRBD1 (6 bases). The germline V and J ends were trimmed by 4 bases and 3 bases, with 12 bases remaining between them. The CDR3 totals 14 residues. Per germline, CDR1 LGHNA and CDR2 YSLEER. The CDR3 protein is CASSLWTADTEAFF. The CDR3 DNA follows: TGCGCCAGCAGCCTCTGGACAGCTGACACTGAAGCTTTCTTT.

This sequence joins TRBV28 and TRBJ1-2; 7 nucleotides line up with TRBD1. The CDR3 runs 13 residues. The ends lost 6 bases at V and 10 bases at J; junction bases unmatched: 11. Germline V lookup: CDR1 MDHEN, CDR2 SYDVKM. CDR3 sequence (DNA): TGTGCCAGCAGGAGGCCCGGGACAGTCTTCTACACCTTC. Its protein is CASRRPGTVFYTF.

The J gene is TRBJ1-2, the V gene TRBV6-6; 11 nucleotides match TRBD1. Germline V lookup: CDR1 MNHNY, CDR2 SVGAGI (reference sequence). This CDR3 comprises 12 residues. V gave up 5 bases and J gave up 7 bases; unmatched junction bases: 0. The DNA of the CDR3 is TGTGCCAGCAGTGGACAGGGGGCTGGCTACACCTTC. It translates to CASSGQGAGYTF.

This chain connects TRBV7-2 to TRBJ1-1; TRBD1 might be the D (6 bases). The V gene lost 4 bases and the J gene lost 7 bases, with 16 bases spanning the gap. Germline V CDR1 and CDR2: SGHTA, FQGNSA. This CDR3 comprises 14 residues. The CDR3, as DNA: TGTGCCAGCAGCTCTAGGACAGCCATAATTGAAGCTTTCTTT. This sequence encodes CASSSRTAIIEAFF. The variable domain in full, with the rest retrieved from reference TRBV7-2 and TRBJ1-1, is GAGVSQSPSNKVTEKGKDVELRCDPISGHTALYWYRQSLGQGLEFLIYFQGNSAPDKSGLPSDRFSAERTGGSVSTLTIQRTQQEDSAVYLCASSSRTAIIEAFFGQGTRLTVV.

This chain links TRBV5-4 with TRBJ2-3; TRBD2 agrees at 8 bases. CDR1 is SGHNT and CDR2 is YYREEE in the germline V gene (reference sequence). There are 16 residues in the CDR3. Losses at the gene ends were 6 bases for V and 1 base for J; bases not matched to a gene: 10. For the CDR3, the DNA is TGTGCCAGCAACTTTCGCTCGGGGGGGCGCACAGATACGCAGTATTTT. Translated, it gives CASNFRSGGRTDTQYF.

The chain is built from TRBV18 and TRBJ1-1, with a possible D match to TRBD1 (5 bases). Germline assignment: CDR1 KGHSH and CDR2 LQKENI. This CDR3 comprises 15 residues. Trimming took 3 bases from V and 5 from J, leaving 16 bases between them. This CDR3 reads CASSPGSRGDTEAFF. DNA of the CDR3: TGTGCCAGCTCACCGGGGTCGCGGGGGGATACTGAAGCTTTCTTT.

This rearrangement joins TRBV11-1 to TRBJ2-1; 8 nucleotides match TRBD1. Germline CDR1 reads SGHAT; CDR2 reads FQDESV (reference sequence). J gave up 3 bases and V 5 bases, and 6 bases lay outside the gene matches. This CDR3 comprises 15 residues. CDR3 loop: CASSPGQESYNEQFF. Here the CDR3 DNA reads TGTGCCAGCAGCCCGGGACAGGAGAGCTACAATGAGCAGTTCTTC.

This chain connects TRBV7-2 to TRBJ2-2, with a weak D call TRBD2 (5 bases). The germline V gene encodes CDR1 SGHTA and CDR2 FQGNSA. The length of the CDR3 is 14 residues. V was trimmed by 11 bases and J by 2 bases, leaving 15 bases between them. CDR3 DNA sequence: TGTGCCCTCCGCGGAGGAATAAACACCGGGGAGCTGTTTTTT. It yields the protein CALRGGINTGELFF.

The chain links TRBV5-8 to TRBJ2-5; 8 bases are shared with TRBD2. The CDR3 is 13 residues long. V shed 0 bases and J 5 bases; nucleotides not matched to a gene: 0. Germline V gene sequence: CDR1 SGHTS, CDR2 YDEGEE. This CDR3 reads CASSLAGGETQYF. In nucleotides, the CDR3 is TGTGCCAGCAGCTTGGCGGGGGGGGAGACCCAGTACTTC.

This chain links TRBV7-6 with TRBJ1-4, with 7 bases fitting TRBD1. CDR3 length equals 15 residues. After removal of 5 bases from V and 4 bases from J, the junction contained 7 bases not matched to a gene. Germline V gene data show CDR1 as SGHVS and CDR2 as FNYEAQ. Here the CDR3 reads CASSPRDSLNEKLFF. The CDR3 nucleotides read TGTGCCAGCAGCCCCCGGGACAGCCTTAATGAAAAACTGTTTTTT.

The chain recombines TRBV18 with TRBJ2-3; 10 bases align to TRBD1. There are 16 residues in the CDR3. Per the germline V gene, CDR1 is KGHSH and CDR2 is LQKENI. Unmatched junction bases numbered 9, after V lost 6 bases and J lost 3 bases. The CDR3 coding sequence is TGTGCCAGCTCCCTTCGACAGGGGGCTAGTACAGATACGCAGTATTTT. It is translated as CASSLRQGASTDTQYF.

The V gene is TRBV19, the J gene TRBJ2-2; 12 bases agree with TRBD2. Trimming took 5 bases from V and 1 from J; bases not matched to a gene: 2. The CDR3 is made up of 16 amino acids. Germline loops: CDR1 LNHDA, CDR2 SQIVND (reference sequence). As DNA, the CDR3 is TGTGCCAGTAGTGAGACTAGCGGGAGGAACACCGGGGAGCTGTTTTTT. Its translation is CASSETSGRNTGELFF. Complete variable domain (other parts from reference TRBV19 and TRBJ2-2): DGGITQSPKYLFRKEGQNVTLSCEQNLNHDAMYWYRQDPGQGLRLIYYSQIVNDFQKGDIAEGYSVSREKKESFPLTVTSAQKNPTAFYLCASSETSGRNTGELFFGEGSRLTVL.